The 27 T cell receptor beta chains listed next were all sequenced from one sample in a study of long-term antiretroviral therapy in people with HIV. Sequencing relied on immunoSEQ assay v3.0, run at survey level. Measured with immunoSEQ multiplex PCR; TCRdb has only the in-frame clones, and not every one. The sample contains about 27,000 clones, around four fifths of which appear only once. The material sequenced was unsorted PBMCs, taken 0.8 years before starting antiretroviral therapy. Receptor source: a young man with HIV.

The chain has TRBV18 and TRBJ2-3; no clear D. This CDR3 has 14 residues. Germline-derived CDR1 and CDR2 are KGHSH and LQKENI. V lost 0 bases, J lost 4 bases, and 8 bases lay in between. This CDR3 is CASSPPDKPDTQYF. The CDR3 DNA follows: TGTGCCAGCTCACCACCTGACAAACCAGATACGCAGTATTTT. Full variable domain (rest looked up from reference TRBV18 and TRBJ2-3): NAGVMQNPRHLVRRRGQEARLRCSPMKGHSHVYWYRQLPEEGLKFMVYLQKENIIDESGMPKERFSAEFPKEGPSILRIQQVVRGDSAAYFCASSPPDKPDTQYFGPGTRLTVL.

The chain recombines TRBV6-6 with TRBJ2-3, with 7 bases matching TRBD2. Trimming removed 6 bases from V and 0 bases from J; junction bases left unmatched: 9. The CDR3 totals 16 residues. CDR1 is MNHNY, CDR2 SVGAGI, per germline (reference sequence). As DNA, the CDR3 is TGTGCCAGCAGCAATTCGGGAGGCGAGAGCACAGATACGCAGTATTTT. Translating it yields CASSNSGGESTDTQYF.

The chain employs TRBV15 and TRBJ1-1; D is perhaps TRBD1 (5 bases). Germline-derived CDR1 and CDR2 are LNHNV and YYDKDF (reference sequence). The CDR3 length is 14 residues. Trimming took 4 bases from V and 1 from J, leaving 10 bases between them. This CDR3 reads CATSTRQTNTEAFF. CDR3 nucleotides: TGTGCCACCAGCACACGACAGACGAACACTGAAGCTTTCTTT.

The V gene is TRBV18, the J gene TRBJ2-7; 14 bases are shared with TRBD2. V lost 0 bases and J lost 2; bases outside the gene matches: 6. This CDR3 contains 18 residues. Germline loops: CDR1 KGHSH, CDR2 LQKENI. CDR3 DNA sequence: TGTGCCAGCTCACCACCGGGAGGACTAGCGGGGGGTGCCTACGAGCAGTACTTC. This codes for CASSPPGGLAGGAYEQYF.

This rearrangement joins TRBV11-2 to TRBJ2-7; TRBD1 or TRBD2 may be the D gene (7 bases each). From germline, CDR1 is SGHAT and CDR2 FQNNGV. Trimming took off 4 bases at V and 7 bases at J, with 14 bases between the two ends. The CDR3 sequence is 13 residues long. The CDR3 region is CASSWGGQREQYF. CDR3 DNA: TGTGCCAGCAGCTGGGGGGGACAGAGAGAGCAGTACTTC. Looking up the rest from reference TRBV11-2 and TRBJ2-7 gives the full variable domain: EAGVAQSPRYKIIEKRQSVAFWCNPISGHATLYWYQQILGQGPKLLIQFQNNGVVDDSQLPKDRFSAERLKGVDSTLKIQPAKLEDSAVYLCASSWGGQREQYFGPGTRLTVT.

J is TRBJ2-3 and V is TRBV9; D possibly uses TRBD1 or TRBD2 (5 bases each). This CDR3 has 13 amino acids. Deletions cut 4 bases from V and 8 bases from J, with 14 bases between. Germline CDR1 and CDR2: SGDLS and YYNGEE. The CDR3 reads CASSPRDLGTQYF. Written as DNA, the CDR3 is TGTGCCAGCAGCCCCCGGGACCTTGGTACGCAGTATTTT.

The V and J genes are TRBV19 and TRBJ1-1; D may be TRBD1 (5 bases). CDR1 is LNHDA and CDR2 is SQIVND in the germline V gene (reference sequence). Trimming removed 4 bases from V and 1 base from J, with 7 bases in between. The CDR3 consists of 13 residues. CDR3: CASSTTENTEAFF. The CDR3 DNA follows: TGTGCCAGTAGTACGACAGAGAACACTGAAGCTTTCTTT.

The chain combines TRBV30 with TRBJ2-1; D call uncertain. Trimming removed 4 bases at V and 12 bases at J, with 10 bases between. Germline values: CDR1 GTSNPN, CDR2 SVGIG (reference sequence). The CDR3 extends over 10 amino acids. CDR3: CAWMVLGQFF. Written as DNA, the CDR3 is TGTGCCTGGATGGTCTTAGGGCAGTTCTTC.

The chain employs TRBV4-1 and TRBJ2-7; D is possibly TRBD1 (5 bases). Trimming took 1 base from V and 2 from J, leaving 12 bases between them. CDR1 MGHRA and CDR2 YSYEKL come from the germline V gene. The CDR3 extends over 15 amino acids. The CDR3 DNA is TGCGCCAGCAGCCAAGTCGACGACAGCACCTACGAGCAGTACTTC. This encodes CASSQVDDSTYEQYF.

The rearrangement uses TRBV10-2 and TRBJ2-7, with 7 bases that match TRBD1. The ends lost 9 bases at V and 3 bases at J; junction bases unmatched: 8. Germline assignment: CDR1 WSHSY and CDR2 SAAADI. This CDR3 contains 13 residues. CDR3 bases: TGCGCCAGTTTGGGACAGACAAACTACGAGCAGTACTTC. Protein: CASLGQTNYEQYF.

This chain uses TRBV7-9 with TRBJ1-3; D possibly corresponds to TRBD1 (5 bases). The length of the CDR3 is 17 residues. Deletions cut 0 bases from V and 0 bases from J, with 12 bases between. The germline V gene has CDR1 SEHNR and CDR2 FQNEAQ (reference sequence). In DNA form, the CDR3 reads TGTGCCAGCAGCTTAGCGCTAGGGACCTACTCTGGAAACACCATATATTTT. Amino acid sequence: CASSLALGTYSGNTIYF.

The rearrangement uses TRBV25-1 and TRBJ1-6; no clear D. The CDR3 spans 14 residues. Germline lookup yields CDR1 MGHDK and CDR2 SYGVNS. The germline V and J ends were trimmed by 4 bases and 8 bases, with 12 bases remaining between them. This CDR3 reads CASSVSGPDSPLHF. CDR3 coding DNA: TGTGCCAGCAGTGTTTCCGGGCCTGATTCACCCCTCCACTTT.

This chain connects TRBV5-1 to TRBJ2-6; unclear D gene. CDR1 SGHRS and CDR2 YFSETQ come from the germline V gene. Trimming left V 0 bases short and J 0 bases short, with 10 bases between. CDR3 length equals 17 residues. This CDR3 is CASSLELSLSGANVLTF. DNA for the CDR3: TGCGCCAGCAGCTTGGAGCTTTCGCTCTCTGGGGCCAACGTCCTGACTTTC.

The chain combines TRBV6-6 with TRBJ1-5; D is unclear. The ends were cut back, 5 bases at V and 6 bases at J, with 8 bases in the middle. Germline V gene data show CDR1 as MNHNY and CDR2 as SVGAGI (reference sequence). This CDR3 spans 12 amino acids. Here the CDR3 DNA reads TGTGCCAGCAGTACCCCAAGTCAGCCCCAGCATTTT. Translated, it gives CASSTPSQPQHF.

In this sample, this clone turned up once. The chain carries TRBV6-1 and TRBJ2-2; D uncertain. Germline V gene lookup returns CDR1 MNHNS and CDR2 SASEGT. V gave up 2 bases and J gave up 6 bases, with 7 bases separating them. The CDR3 contains 13 residues. CDR3 residues: CASSELGAGELFF. The CDR3 bases are TGTGCCAGCAGTGAACTTGGGGCCGGGGAGCTGTTTTTT.

The chain is built from TRBV6-4 and TRBJ2-5; tentative D call: TRBD2 (6 bases). The CDR3 length is 18 residues. CDR1 and CDR2 from the germline V gene are MRHNA and SNTAGT. Trimming took 0 bases from V and 3 from J, leaving 20 bases between them. This CDR3 reads CASSDSSRGWLRKETQYF. The CDR3 coding sequence is TGTGCCAGCAGTGACTCGAGTCGGGGGTGGTTGAGGAAAGAGACCCAGTACTTC.

This clone was seen just once. The CDR3 is CAWSLGLSSYEQYF. The CDR3 bases are TGTGCCTGGAGTCTCGGCTTGAGCTCCTACGAGCAGTACTTC. The J gene is TRBJ2-7, the V gene TRBV30; D is ambiguous. Germline V gives CDR1 GTSNPN, CDR2 SVGIG (reference sequence). The V end was cut by 2 bases, the J end by 0 bases, with 11 bases between. CDR3 length: 14 amino acids.

V gene TRBV6-6 combines with J gene TRBJ1-2; D unresolved. The V and J ends lost 7 bases and 4 bases respectively, with 16 bases between them. CDR1 is MNHNY and CDR2 is SVGAGI in the germline V gene (reference sequence). The CDR3 consists of 14 residues. The CDR3 loop is CASTWSQEGYGYTF. In DNA form, the CDR3 reads TGTGCCAGCACATGGTCCCAGGAGGGCTATGGCTACACCTTC.

The chain is built from TRBV13 and TRBJ2-3; TRBD2 matches at 15 bases. This CDR3 is 17 amino acids long. Germline assignment: CDR1 PRHDT and CDR2 FYEKMQ (reference sequence). Germline trimming cut 5 bases from V and 5 bases from J; bases unmatched to any gene: 8. CDR3 bases: TGTGCCAGCAGCACGGGACTAGCGGGAGGCCTCGGAGATACGCAGTATTTT. Translation: CASSTGLAGGLGDTQYF.

The J gene is TRBJ2-6, the V gene TRBV14, with D possibly matching TRBD2 (5 bases). The germline V gene has CDR1 SGHDN and CDR2 FVKESK. This CDR3 contains 17 residues. V was clipped by 4 bases and J by 0 bases, with 13 bases between them. The CDR3 coding sequence is TGTGCCAGCAGCCGGTATCAAGGGAGCTCTGGGGCCAACGTCCTGACTTTC. It yields the protein CASSRYQGSSGANVLTF. The full variable domain, rest sourced from reference TRBV14 and TRBJ2-6, is EAGVTQFPSHSVIEKGQTVTLRCDPISGHDNLYWYRRVMGKEIKFLLHFVKESKQDESGMPNNRFLAERTGGTYSTLKVQPAELEDSGVYFCASSRYQGSSGANVLTFGAGSRLTVL.

Worth noting for this clone: Other DNA sequences in this specimen translate into the identical CDR3. The rearrangement uses TRBV27 and TRBJ2-7, with a weak D call TRBD2 (6 bases). This CDR3 has 14 amino acids. The germline V and J ends were trimmed by 6 bases and 2 bases, with 14 bases remaining between them. Germline values: CDR1 MNHEY, CDR2 SMNVEV (reference sequence). The CDR3 is CASSFGGGAYEQYF. Written as DNA, the CDR3 is TGTGCCAGCAGCTTCGGAGGAGGGGCCTACGAGCAGTACTTC.

V is TRBV4-2 and J is TRBJ2-7; perhaps TRBD2 as D (5 bases). The CDR3 length is 13 residues. V lost 3 bases and J lost 13, with 19 bases in between. The germline V gene encodes CDR1 LGHNA and CDR2 YNFKEQ. CDR3 sequence: CASSHLTTPLKYF. In nucleotides, the CDR3 is TGTGCCAGCAGCCACCTGACTACCCCCCTTAAATACTTC.

This chain uses TRBV6-6 with TRBJ1-4, with D perhaps TRBD1 (5 bases). Germline values: CDR1 MNHNY, CDR2 SVGAGI (reference sequence). V gave up 4 bases and J gave up 8 bases, with 17 bases separating them. The CDR3 contains 15 residues. DNA for the CDR3: TGTGCCAGCAGTTCCTCGGGGGGGATCCTCGAAAAACTGTTTTTT. Translating it yields CASSSSGGILEKLFF.

This clone was recorded once. The CDR3 reads CASSNKALTDTRQYF. The CDR3 DNA reads TGTGCCAGCAGTAACAAGGCCCTCACAGATACGCGCCAGTATTTT. The chain carries TRBV6-6 and TRBJ2-3; D is ambiguous. V lost 5 bases and J lost 12, with 24 bases in between. Germline V gene lookup returns CDR1 MNHNY and CDR2 SVGAGI (reference sequence). CDR3 length: 15 residues.

This clone was counted once. The V and J genes are TRBV30 and TRBJ2-1; D perhaps matches TRBD1 (6 bases). Per germline, CDR1 GTSNPN and CDR2 SVGIG (reference sequence). V lost 0 bases and J 0 bases, leaving 9 bases between the germline ends. This CDR3 is built from 15 residues. In DNA, the CDR3 is TGTGCCTGGAGTGTGAGAGGGGGCTCCTACAATGAGCAGTTCTTC. As protein: CAWSVRGGSYNEQFF.

This rearrangement joins TRBV9 to TRBJ2-2; 7 positions match TRBD1. The germline V gene has CDR1 SGDLS and CDR2 YYNGEE. This CDR3 contains 16 residues. Trimming cost V 4 bases and J 0 bases; bases outside gene matches: 6. The DNA of the CDR3 is TGTGCCAGCAGCACCCGACAGGGCTCGAACACCGGGGAGCTGTTTTTT. This translates into CASSTRQGSNTGELFF.

The J gene is TRBJ2-1, the V gene TRBV27; D uncertain. The germline V gene has CDR1 MNHEY and CDR2 SMNVEV (reference sequence). The ends were cut back, 6 bases at V and 2 bases at J, with 14 bases in the middle. This CDR3 comprises 15 residues. DNA for the CDR3: TGTGCCAGCAGATCCCAACCTCAAACCTACAATGAGCAGTTCTTC. As protein: CASRSQPQTYNEQFF.